This note documents a single T cell receptor beta chain sequence. V trimming: 9 bases; J trimming: 2 bases; junction bases outside the gene matches: 1. CDR3 length equals 12 residues. The germline gives CDR1 SNHLY, CDR2 FYNNEI. This entry comes from a study of blood T cell repertoires in COVID-19. Study context: Researchers got acute and convalescent COVID-19 samples from the United States, Italy and Spain. Nucleic acid was either cDNA or gDNA, and it came from T cells, B-cell-depleted T cells, or PBMCs.

Original data processing: Reference gene primer amplification gave nucleated cell count estimates. The method was immunoSEQ multiplex PCR; TCRdb's version includes in-frame clones alone and lacks a portion of them. The D gene and trimming were derived from the DNA, and the V and J assignments and clone size from that table. The table records 210,000 or so clones, under 80% of them present only once. V usage is TRBV2 and J usage is TRBJ2-5, with TRBD1 matching over 9 bases. The origin of this receptor is a middle-aged man who had recovered from COVID-19. Sequencing was performed on peripheral blood. Written as DNA, the CDR3 is TGTGCCAGTGGGACAGGGCAAGAGACCCAGTACTTC. It is translated as CASGTGQETQYF.